The text below deals with one T cell receptor (beta chain). Its antigen remains unidentified. Sequencing was performed with immunoSEQ multiplex PCR; in TCRdb, only in-frame clones are kept and a portion is missing. The table lists tens of thousands of clones, 95% to 96% of them singletons. This entry comes from a study of cytomegalovirus exposure and HLA in healthy donors. Overall study results and limits: A few CMV-associated chains were confirmed in vitro to be specific for CMV antigens. The authors listed 164 TCR beta chains as cytomegalovirus-associated.

Germline loops: CDR1 SGHRS, CDR2 YFSETQ. The J segment lost 3 bases and the V segment lost 4 bases, leaving 5 bases of the junction unmatched. This CDR3 is 14 amino acids long. The specimen was PBMCs. V usage is TRBV5-1 and J usage is TRBJ1-1; 8 nucleotides match TRBD1. The receptor comes from a young woman in good health and CMV-seropositive. CDR3 loop: CASSRTGIHTEAFF. The CDR3 DNA reads TGCGCCAGCAGCAGGACAGGGATCCACACTGAAGCTTTCTTT.